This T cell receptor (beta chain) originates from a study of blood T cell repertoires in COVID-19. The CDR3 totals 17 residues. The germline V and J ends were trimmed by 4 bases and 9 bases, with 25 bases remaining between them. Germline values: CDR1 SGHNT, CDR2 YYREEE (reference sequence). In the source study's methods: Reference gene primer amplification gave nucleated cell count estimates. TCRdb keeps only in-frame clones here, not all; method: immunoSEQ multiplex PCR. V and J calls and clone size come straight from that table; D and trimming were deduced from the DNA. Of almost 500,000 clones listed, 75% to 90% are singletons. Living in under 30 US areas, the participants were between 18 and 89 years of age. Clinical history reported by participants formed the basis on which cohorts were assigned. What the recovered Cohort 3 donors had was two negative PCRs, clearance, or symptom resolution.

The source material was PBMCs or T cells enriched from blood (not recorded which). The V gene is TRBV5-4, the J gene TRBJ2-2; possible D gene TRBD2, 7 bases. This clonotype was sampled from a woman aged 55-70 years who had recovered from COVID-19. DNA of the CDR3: TGTGCCAGCAGCCTGGGGGGGCAAGGCAGGGAGAGAAGGGAGCTGTTTTTT. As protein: CASSLGGQGRERRELFF.